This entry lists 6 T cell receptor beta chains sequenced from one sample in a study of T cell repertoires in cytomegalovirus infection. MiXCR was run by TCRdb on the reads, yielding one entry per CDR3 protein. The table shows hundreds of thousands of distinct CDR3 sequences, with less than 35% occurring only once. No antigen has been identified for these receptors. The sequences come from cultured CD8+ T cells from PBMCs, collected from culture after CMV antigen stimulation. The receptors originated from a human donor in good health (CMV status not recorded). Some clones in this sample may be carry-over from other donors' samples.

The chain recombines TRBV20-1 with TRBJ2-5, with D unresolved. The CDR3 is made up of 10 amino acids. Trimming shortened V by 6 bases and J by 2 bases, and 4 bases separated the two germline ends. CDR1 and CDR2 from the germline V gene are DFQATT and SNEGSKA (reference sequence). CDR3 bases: TGCAGTGCCATACAAGAGACCCAGTACTTC. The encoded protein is CSAIQETQYF.

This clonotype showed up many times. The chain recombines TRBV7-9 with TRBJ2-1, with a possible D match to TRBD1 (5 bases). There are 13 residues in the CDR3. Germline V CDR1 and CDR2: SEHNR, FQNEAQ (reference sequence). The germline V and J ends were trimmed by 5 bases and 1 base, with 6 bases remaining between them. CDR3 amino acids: CASSPGSYNEQFF. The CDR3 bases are TGTGCCAGCAGCCCAGGGTCCTACAATGAGCAGTTCTTC.

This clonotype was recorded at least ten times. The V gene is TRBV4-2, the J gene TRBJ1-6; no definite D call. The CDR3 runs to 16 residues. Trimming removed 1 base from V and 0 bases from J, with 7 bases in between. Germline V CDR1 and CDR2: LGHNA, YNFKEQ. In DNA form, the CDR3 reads TGTGCCAGCAGCCAAGGCGTGAGCTCCTATAATTCACCCCTCCACTTT. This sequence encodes CASSQGVSSYNSPLHF.

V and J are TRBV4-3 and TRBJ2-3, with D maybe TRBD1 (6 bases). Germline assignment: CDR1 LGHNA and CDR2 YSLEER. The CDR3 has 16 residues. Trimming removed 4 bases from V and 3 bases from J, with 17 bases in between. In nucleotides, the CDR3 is TGCGCCAGCAGCCCGTTTTGGGGGCCCGGGACAGATACGCAGTATTTT. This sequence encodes CASSPFWGPGTDTQYF.

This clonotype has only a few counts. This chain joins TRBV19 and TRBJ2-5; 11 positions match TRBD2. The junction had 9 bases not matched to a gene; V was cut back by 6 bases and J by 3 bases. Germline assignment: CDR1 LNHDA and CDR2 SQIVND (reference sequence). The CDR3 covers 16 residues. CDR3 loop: CASRGTSGYGKETQYF. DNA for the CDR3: TGTGCCAGTAGGGGGACTAGCGGTTATGGAAAAGAGACCCAGTACTTC. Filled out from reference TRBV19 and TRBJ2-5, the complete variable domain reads DGGITQSPKYLFRKEGQNVTLSCEQNLNHDAMYWYRQDPGQGLRLIYYSQIVNDFQKGDIAEGYSVSREKKESFPLTVTSAQKNPTAFYLCASRGTSGYGKETQYFGPGTRLLVL.

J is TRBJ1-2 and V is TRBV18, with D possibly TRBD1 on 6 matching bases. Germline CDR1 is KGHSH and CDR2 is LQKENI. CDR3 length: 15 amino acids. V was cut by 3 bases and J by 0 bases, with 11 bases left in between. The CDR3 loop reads CASSPDRQSNYGYTF. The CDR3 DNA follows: TGTGCCAGCTCACCCGACAGGCAATCTAACTATGGCTACACCTTC.